This TCR beta chain was sequenced during a study of cytomegalovirus exposure and HLA in healthy donors (dated by TCRdb to about 2017). Regarding the study in general: According to a later analysis, one platform produced both the 110 or so validation repertoires and the 670 or so repertoires of the first cohort. In addition to the first cohort of several hundred subjects, a separate validation cohort of 100 to 150 different subjects was used. The study aimed to test whether cataloging public T cell receptors could reveal signatures of past pathogen exposure. To predict cytomegalovirus infection status, the study combined high-throughput TCR immunosequencing, statistical association of individual TCRs with disease status, and machine learning. Study-wide conclusions, independent of this receptor: Of the cluster scores, approximately 95% were above 0 in a later analysis, which found that TCRs clustered in the first cohort also tended to co-occur in the 95 to 150 validation repertoires. In vitro tests confirmed that a few of the cytomegalovirus-associated TCR beta chains recognize cytomegalovirus antigens. Most TCR sequences were observed very rarely across donors, whereas some public TCRs were present in many individuals. The classifier was reported to diagnose cytomegalovirus status with high specificity and sensitivity in both the original and validation cohorts. The authors suggested that the approach could potentially be generalized to other disease states and immunological phenotypes. The study listed 150 to 200 TCR beta chains as associated with cytomegalovirus. The validation cohort had no HLA typing available for a later analysis, so co-occurrence within that cohort was assessed over all 110 or so repertoires.

This clone was detected only a few times. It has no known antigen specificity. No much larger clone exists at a distance of one base, and base qualities are not known. According to the germline V gene, CDR1 reads SQVTM and CDR2 reads ANQGSEA. The CDR3 goes from the cysteine to the phenylalanine over 13 residues. Just CDR3 DNA is preserved here, 39 bases in frame from base 1. Trimming accounts for 4 bases at V and 7 bases at J, while the number of junction bases matched to no gene is 7. The library was prepared using the immunoSEQ multiplex PCR assay. Per the original workflow: To diagnose cytomegalovirus status from the catalog of TCR beta chain sequences, a statistical classification framework was built. Not all clones reach the TCRdb copy of this immuneACCESS table, which keeps in-frame sequences only. Checked studies attribute under half of the gap to unresolved V genes and leave the rest unexplained. V and J calls and clone size are as listed in that table; D and trimming were resolved from the DNA. This sample holds 150,000 to 200,000 clones; 84% were observed only once. Clones ranked in the top ten supply about an eighth of the sample.

Donors formed part of the validation cohort, which comprised 120 subjects and was distinct from the first cohort of several hundred subjects. Sample: PBMCs. The origin of this receptor is a woman aged 25 to 39 in good health and CMV-seropositive. Recombination linked TRBV29-1 to TRBJ1-1, and 9 bases in between align with TRBD1. The CDR3: CSVGGQGRHEAFF. In nucleotides, the sequence is TGCAGCGTTGGGGGACAGGGCAGGCATGAAGCTTTCTTT.